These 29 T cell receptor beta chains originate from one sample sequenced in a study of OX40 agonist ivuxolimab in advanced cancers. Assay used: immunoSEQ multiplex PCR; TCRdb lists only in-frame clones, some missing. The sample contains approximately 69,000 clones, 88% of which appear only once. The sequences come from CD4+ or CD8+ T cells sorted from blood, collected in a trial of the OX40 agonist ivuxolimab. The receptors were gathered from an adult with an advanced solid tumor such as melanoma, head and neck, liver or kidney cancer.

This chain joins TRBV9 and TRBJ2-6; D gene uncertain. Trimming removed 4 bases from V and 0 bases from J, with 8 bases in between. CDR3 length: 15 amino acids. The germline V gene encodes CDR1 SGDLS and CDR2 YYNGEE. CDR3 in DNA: TGTGCCAGCAGCCCCCCGGACTCTGGGGCCAACGTCCTGACTTTC. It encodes CASSPPDSGANVLTF.

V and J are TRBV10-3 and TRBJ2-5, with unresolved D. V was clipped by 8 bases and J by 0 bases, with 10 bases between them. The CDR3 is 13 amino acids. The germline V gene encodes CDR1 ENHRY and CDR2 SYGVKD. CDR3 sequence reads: CAIGDTYQETQYF. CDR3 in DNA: TGTGCCATCGGAGACACATACCAAGAGACCCAGTACTTC.

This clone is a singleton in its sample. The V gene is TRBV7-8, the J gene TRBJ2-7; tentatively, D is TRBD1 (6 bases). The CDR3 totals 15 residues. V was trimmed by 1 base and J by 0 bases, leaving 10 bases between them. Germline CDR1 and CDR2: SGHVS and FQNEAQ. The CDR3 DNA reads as TGTGCCAGCAGCTTAGAGGGACATGCCTCCTACGAGCAGTACTTC. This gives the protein CASSLEGHASYEQYF. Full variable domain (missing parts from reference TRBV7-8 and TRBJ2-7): GAGVSQSPRYKVAKRGQDVALRCDPISGHVSLFWYQQALGQGPEFLTYFQNEAQLDKSGLPSDRFFAERPEGSVSTLKIQRTQQEDSAVYLCASSLEGHASYEQYFGPGTRLTVT.

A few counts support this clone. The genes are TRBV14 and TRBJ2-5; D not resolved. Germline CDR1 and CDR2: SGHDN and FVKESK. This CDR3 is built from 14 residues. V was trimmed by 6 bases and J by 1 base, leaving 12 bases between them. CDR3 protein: CASSPANSQETQYF. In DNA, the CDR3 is TGTGCCAGCAGTCCGGCCAACAGCCAAGAGACCCAGTACTTC.

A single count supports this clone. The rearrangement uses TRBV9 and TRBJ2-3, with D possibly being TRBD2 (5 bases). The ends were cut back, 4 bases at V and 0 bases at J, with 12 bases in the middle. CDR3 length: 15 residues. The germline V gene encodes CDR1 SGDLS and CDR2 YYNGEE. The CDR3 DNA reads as TGTGCCAGCAGCCTTCGGACTGTTAGCACAGATACGCAGTATTTT. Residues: CASSLRTVSTDTQYF.

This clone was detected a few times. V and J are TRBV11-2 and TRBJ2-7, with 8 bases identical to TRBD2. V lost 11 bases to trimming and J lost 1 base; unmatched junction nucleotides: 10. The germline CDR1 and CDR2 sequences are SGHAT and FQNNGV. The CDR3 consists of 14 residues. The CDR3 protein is CASMVGGGSYEQYF. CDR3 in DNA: TGTGCCTCAATGGTCGGGGGGGGATCCTACGAGCAGTACTTC.

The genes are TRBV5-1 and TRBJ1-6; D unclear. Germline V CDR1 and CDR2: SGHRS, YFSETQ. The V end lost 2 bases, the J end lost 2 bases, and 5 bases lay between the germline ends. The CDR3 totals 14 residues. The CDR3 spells CASSLTTYNSPLHF. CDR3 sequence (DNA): TGCGCCAGCAGCTTAACGACCTATAATTCACCCCTCCACTTT.

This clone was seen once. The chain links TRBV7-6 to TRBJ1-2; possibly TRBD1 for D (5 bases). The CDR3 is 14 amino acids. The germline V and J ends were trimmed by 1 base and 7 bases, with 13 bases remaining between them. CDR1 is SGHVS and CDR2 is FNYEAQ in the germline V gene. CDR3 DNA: TGTGCCAGCAGCTTAGGATGGGGCAATAGTGGCTACACCTTC. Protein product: CASSLGWGNSGYTF.

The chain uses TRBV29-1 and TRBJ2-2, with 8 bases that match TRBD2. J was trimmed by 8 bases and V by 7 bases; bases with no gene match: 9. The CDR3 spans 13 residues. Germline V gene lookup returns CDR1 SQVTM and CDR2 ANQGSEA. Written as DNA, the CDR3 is TGCAGCGCCCTACTGATAGCGGGAGGGGAGCTGTTTTTT. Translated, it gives CSALLIAGGELFF.

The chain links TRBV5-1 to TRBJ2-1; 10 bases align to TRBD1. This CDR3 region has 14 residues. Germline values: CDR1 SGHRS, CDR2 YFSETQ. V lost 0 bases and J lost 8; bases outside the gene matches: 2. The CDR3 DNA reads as TGCGCCAGCAGCTTGGGGGACAGGGGCCATGAGCAGTTCTTC. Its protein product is CASSLGDRGHEQFF.

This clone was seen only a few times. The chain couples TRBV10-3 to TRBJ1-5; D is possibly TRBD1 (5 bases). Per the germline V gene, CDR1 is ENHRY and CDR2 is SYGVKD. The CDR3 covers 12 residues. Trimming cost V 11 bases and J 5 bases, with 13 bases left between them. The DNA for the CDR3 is TGTGCCGGTGGGGCCTCCGATCAGCCCCAGCATTTT. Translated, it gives CAGGASDQPQHF.

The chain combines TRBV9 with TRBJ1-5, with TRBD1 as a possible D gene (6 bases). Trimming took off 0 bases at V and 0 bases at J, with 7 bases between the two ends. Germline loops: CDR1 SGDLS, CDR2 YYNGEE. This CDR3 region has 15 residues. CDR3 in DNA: TGTGCCAGCAGCGTAGAGGGGGATAGCAATCAGCCCCAGCATTTT. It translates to CASSVEGDSNQPQHF.

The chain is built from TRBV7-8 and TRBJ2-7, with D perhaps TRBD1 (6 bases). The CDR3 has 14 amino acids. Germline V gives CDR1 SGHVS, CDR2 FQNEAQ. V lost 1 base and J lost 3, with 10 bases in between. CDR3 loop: CASSLGGQIYEQYF. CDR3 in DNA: TGTGCCAGCAGCTTAGGAGGACAGATCTACGAGCAGTACTTC.

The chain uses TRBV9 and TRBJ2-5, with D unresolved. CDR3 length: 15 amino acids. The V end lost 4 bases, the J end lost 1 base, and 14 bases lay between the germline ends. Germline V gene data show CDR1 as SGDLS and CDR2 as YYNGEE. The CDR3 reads CASSPYLDLQETQYF. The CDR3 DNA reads TGTGCCAGCAGCCCTTACCTGGACCTCCAAGAGACCCAGTACTTC. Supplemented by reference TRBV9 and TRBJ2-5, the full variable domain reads DSGVTQTPKHLITATGQRVTLRCSPRSGDLSVYWYQQSLDQGLQFLIQYYNGEERAKGNILERFSAQQFPDLHSELNLSSLELGDSALYFCASSPYLDLQETQYFGPGTRLLVL.

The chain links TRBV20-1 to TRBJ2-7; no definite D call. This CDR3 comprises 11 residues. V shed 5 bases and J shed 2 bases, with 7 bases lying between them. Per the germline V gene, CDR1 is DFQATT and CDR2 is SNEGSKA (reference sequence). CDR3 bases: TGCAGTGCTCGATACCCCTACGAGCAGTACTTC. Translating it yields CSARYPYEQYF.

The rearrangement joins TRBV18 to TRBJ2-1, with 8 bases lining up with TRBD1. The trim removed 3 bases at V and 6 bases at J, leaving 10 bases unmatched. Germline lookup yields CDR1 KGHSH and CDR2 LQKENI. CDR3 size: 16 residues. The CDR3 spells CASSPPGQGASNEQFF. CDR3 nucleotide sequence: TGTGCCAGCTCACCTCCGGGGCAGGGGGCATCCAATGAGCAGTTCTTC.

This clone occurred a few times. The CDR3 nucleotides are TGTGCCAGCAGCGCAAGTAGGACTAGCGGGAGTCCCGAGTCCTACAATGAGCAGTTCTTC. Encoded protein: CASSASRTSGSPESYNEQFF. The chain has TRBV9 and TRBJ2-1, with TRBD2 matching over 13 bases. From germline, CDR1 is SGDLS and CDR2 YYNGEE. The CDR3 covers 20 residues. The V segment lost 3 bases and the J segment 1 base; nucleotides outside the gene matches: 13.

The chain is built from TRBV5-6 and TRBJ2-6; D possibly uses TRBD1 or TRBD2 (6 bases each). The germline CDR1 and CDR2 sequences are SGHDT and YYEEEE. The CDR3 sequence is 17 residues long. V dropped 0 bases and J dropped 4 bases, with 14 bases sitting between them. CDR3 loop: CASSLGGGRGGANVLTF. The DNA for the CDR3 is TGTGCCAGCAGCTTGGGAGGGGGGCGTGGCGGGGCCAACGTCCTGACTTTC.

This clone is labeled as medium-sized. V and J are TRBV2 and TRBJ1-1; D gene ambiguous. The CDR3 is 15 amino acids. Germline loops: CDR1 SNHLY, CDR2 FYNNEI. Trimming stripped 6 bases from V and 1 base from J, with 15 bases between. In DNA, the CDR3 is TGTGCCAGCAGGCCCCCGGAAGGAAGGAACACTGAAGCTTTCTTT. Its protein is CASRPPEGRNTEAFF.

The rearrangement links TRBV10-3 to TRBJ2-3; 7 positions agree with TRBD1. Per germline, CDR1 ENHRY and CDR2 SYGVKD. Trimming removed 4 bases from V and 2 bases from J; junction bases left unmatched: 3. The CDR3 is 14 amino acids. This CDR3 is CAISGQGDTDTQYF. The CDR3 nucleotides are TGTGCCATCAGTGGACAGGGAGACACAGATACGCAGTATTTT.

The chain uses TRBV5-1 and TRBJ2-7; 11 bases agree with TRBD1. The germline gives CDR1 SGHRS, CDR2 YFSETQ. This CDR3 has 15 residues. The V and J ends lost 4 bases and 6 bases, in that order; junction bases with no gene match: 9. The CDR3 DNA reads TGCGCCAGCAGCCCGACCGGGACAGGGGGTGCCGAGCAGTACTTC. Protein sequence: CASSPTGTGGAEQYF.

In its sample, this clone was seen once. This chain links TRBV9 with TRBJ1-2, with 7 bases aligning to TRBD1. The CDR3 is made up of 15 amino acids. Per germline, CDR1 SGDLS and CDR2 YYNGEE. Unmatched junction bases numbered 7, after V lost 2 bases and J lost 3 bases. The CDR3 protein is CASSVHRGADYGYTF. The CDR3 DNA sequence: TGTGCCAGCAGCGTCCACAGGGGAGCGGACTATGGCTACACCTTC. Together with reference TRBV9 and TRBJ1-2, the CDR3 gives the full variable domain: DSGVTQTPKHLITATGQRVTLRCSPRSGDLSVYWYQQSLDQGLQFLIQYYNGEERAKGNILERFSAQQFPDLHSELNLSSLELGDSALYFCASSVHRGADYGYTFGSGTRLTVV.

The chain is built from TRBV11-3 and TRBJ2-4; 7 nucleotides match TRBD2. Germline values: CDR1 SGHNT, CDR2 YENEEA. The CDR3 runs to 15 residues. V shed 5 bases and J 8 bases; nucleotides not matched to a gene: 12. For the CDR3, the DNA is TGTGCCAGCAGCCCCAGTGAGCGGGACTGGGACATTCAGTACTTC. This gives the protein CASSPSERDWDIQYF.

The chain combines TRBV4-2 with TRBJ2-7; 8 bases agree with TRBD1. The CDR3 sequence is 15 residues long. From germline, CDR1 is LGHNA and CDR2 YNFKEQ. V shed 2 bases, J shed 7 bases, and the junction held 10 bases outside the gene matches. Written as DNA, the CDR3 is TGTGCCAGCAGCCAACTTTTCAGGGGGCCGGGGGAGCAGTACTTC. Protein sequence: CASSQLFRGPGEQYF.

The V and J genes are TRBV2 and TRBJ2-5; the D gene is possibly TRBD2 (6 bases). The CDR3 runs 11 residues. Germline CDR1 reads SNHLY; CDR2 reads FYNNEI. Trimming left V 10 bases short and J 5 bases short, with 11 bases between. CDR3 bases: TGTGCCACCAGCGCGGGGGAGACCCAGTACTTC. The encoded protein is CATSAGETQYF.

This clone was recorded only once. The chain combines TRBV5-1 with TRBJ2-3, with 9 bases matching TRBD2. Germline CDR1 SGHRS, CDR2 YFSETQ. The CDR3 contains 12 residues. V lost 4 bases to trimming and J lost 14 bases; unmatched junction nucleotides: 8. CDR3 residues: CASSISGGGVYF. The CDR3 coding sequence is TGCGCCAGCAGCATCTCGGGCGGGGGGGTGTATTTT.

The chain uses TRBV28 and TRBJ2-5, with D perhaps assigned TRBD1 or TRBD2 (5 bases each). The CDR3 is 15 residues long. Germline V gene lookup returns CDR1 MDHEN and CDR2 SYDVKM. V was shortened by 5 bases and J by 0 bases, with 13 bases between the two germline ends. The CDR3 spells CASSPGPLYQETQYF. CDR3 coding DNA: TGTGCCAGCAGTCCGGGACCTCTGTACCAAGAGACCCAGTACTTC.

The CDR3 sequence is CASSLSRTGNTEAFF. CDR3 nucleotide sequence: TGTGCCAGCAGTTTATCCAGAACAGGGAACACTGAAGCTTTCTTT. J is TRBJ1-1 and V is TRBV27, with a possible D match to TRBD1 (5 bases). Germline V gene sequence: CDR1 MNHEY, CDR2 SMNVEV (reference sequence). This CDR3 region has 15 residues. V was cut by 0 bases and J by 1 base, with 9 bases left in between.

The CDR3 spells CASSSPRVSSDGYTF. The CDR3, as DNA: TGTGCCAGCAGTTCCCCCCGGGTGTCTTCCGATGGCTACACCTTC. The chain couples TRBV6-5 to TRBJ1-2, with D unresolved. The V gene lost 4 bases and the J gene lost 6 bases, with 18 bases spanning the gap. The CDR3 sequence is 15 residues long. The V gene's germline CDR1 is MNHEY and CDR2 SVGAGI.